This TCR beta chain originates from a study of regulatory T cells in long-lasting Graves disease. The overall study: To qualify as persistent, Graves' disease required over 5 years of antithyroid drugs with positive TSH receptor antibodies. Study outcomes and limitations: Those with persistent Graves' had less TCR diversity than newly diagnosed patients.

With iRepertoire HTBI primers and Arm-PCR of CDR3 regions, TCR beta libraries were built. A single record per CDR3 protein comes from TCRdb applying MiXCR to the multiplex PCR reads. Among about 660,000 distinct CDR3 sequences, around 32% were seen once, and the ten largest hold under 55%. To note about this clonotype: Its matching antigen is unknown.

CDR1 is MDHEN, CDR2 SYDVKM, per germline. The V and J ends lost 2 bases and 6 bases respectively, with 11 bases between them. The CDR3 is made up of 13 amino acids. Time point meaning: persistent/refractory GD, antithyroid drugs over 5 years with positive TRAb. From RNA extracted from PBMCs, the TCR library was made. The sequence derives from a female donor with Graves disease. V usage is TRBV28 and J usage is TRBJ2-7; D is possibly TRBD1 (5 bases). Specimen: peripheral blood mononuclear cells (PBMCs), collected when the disease was refractory, from a patient treated with antithyroid drugs. The CDR3 reads CASSLRGIVEQYF. The CDR3, as DNA: TGTGCCAGCAGTTTAAGGGGAATTGTCGAGCAGTACTTC.